This TCR beta chain derives from a study of beta chain features in type 1 diabetes. Looked up from germline, CDR1 is SGHTA and CDR2 is FQGNSA. The CDR3 totals 17 residues. The V segment lost 2 bases and the J segment 6 bases; nucleotides outside the gene matches: 8. Reverse transcription of all isolated RNA meant that expressed TCRB transcripts were sequenced. Libraries were prepared by immunoSEQ multiplex PCR; TCRdb keeps only in-frame clonotypes and omits some of them. The sample lists 250,000 to 350,000 clones, 13% to 15% occurring once. Material: central memory CD4+ T cells from blood. This receptor was taken from a man younger than 45 in good health. V and J are TRBV7-2 and TRBJ2-3; TRBD2 matches 13 bases. Here the CDR3 DNA reads TGTGCCAGCAGCTTACCGAGTACTAGCGGGGGGGCGGATACGCAGTATTTT. Translated: CASSLPSTSGGADTQYF.